This TCR beta chain appears in the sequencing data of a study of a mutant IDH1 vaccine in newly diagnosed glioma. The V and J ends lost 4 bases and 6 bases, in that order; junction bases with no gene match: 12. Germline assignment: CDR1 SGHAT and CDR2 FQNNGV. This CDR3 spans 16 amino acids. The protocol was immunoSEQ multiplex PCR, while the TCRdb copy is restricted to in-frame clones and leaves out a portion. This sample carries some 48,000 clones, less than 80% of them seen once, and the ten largest clones take approximately 12%. Described time point: week 35, safety follow-up. Vaccination used 300 ug of mutant IDH1 20-mer peptide per dose, with topical imiquimod. As for this clone: Antigen: not known.

The chain employs TRBV11-2 and TRBJ1-1; 9 bases align to TRBD1. This clonotype was sampled from a man aged 35-49 years with glioma. This sample comprised PBMCs, obtained from a glioma patient whose treatment included an IDH1 peptide vaccine. The CDR3 nucleotides read TGTGCCAGCAGCTCATACGGGAAAGGACAGGGGTCTGAAGCTTTCTTT. Protein: CASSSYGKGQGSEAFF.